Given below is one T cell receptor (beta chain) in context. This CDR3 comprises 12 residues. The V end was cut by 4 bases, the J end by 7 bases, with 13 bases between. Germline CDR1 and CDR2: SQVTM and ANQGSEA. Original methodology: Amplified reference gene primers provided the basis for estimating nucleated cell counts. This table comes from immunoSEQ multiplex PCR, and its TCRdb copy is limited to in-frame clones, with some not included. Clone size and V and J calls were adopted from that table, with D and trimming inferred from the DNA. The data contain about 230,000 clones, approximately 82% of them singletons. The sample originates from a study of blood T cell repertoires in COVID-19. Study as a whole: Samples representing acute and convalescent COVID-19 were sourced from the United States, Italy and Spain. T cells, B-cell-depleted T cells, or PBMCs supplied cDNA or gDNA.

The receptor comes from a woman between 65 and 79 years old with active or convalescent COVID-19. Sequencing was done on a sample of peripheral blood. V and J are TRBV29-1 and TRBJ1-2, with D possibly matching TRBD1 (6 bases). CDR3 in amino acids: CSVGGQHGGYTF. As DNA, the CDR3 is TGCAGCGTTGGAGGACAGCACGGTGGCTACACCTTC. The whole variable domain, remainder taken from reference TRBV29-1 and TRBJ1-2, is SAVISQKPSRDICQRGTSLTIQCQVDSQVTMMFWYRQQPGQSLTLIATANQGSEATYESGFVIDKFPISRPNLTFSTLTVSNMSPEDSSIYLCSVGGQHGGYTFGSGTRLTVV.